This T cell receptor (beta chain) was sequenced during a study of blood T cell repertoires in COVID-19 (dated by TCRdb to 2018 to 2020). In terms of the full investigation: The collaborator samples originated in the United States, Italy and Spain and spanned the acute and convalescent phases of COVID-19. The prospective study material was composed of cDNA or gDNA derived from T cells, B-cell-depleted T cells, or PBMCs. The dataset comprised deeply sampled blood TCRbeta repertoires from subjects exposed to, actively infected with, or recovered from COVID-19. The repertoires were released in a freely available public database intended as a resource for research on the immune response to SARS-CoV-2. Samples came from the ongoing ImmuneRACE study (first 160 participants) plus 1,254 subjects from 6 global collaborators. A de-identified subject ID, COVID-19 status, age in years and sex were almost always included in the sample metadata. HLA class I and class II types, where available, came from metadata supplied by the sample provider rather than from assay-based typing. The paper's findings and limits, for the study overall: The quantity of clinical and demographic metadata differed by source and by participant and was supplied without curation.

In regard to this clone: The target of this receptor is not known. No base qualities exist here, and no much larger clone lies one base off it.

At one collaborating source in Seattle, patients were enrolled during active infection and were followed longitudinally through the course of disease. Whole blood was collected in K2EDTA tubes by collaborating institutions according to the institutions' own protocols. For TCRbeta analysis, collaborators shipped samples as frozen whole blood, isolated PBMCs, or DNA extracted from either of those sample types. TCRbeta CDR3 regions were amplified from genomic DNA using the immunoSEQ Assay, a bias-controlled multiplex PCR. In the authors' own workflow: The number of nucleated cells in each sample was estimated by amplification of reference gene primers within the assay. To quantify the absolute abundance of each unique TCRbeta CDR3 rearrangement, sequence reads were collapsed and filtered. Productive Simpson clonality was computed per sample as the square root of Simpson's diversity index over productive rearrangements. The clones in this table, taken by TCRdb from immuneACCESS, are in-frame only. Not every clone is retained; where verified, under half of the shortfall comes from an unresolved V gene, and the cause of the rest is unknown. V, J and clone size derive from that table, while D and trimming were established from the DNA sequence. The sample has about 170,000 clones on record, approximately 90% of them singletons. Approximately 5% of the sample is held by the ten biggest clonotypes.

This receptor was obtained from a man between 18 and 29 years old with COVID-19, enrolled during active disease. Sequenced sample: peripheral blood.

The sequenced DNA is TGTGCCATCAGTGAGTCACTCGAATCCCCGGCAGGGTTCAATCAGCCCCAGCATTTT. Its product reads: CAISESLESPAGFNQPQHF. The rearranged chain carries TRBV10-3 and TRBJ1-5; perhaps TRBD1 is the D gene, with 5 bases matching. Cut back by 0 bases and 3 bases, the V and J ends lie 21 bases apart. Its CDR3 holds 19 amino acids, cysteine through phenylalanine. The sequence is cut down to CDR3 DNA, 57 bases in frame from base 1. Looking up the germline V gene yields CDR1 ENHRY and CDR2 SYGVKD.